The 14 T cell receptor beta chains below all came from one sample that was sequenced in a study of blood T cell repertoires in COVID-19. This table comes from immunoSEQ multiplex PCR, and its TCRdb copy is limited to in-frame clones, with some not included. In the table there are under 150,000 clones, approximately 87% of which are singletons. Material for sequencing was peripheral blood. All receptors derive from a man aged 45-65 years with acute or convalescent COVID-19.

The chain couples TRBV15 to TRBJ1-5; TRBD1 matches at 8 bases. CDR1 is LNHNV, CDR2 YYDKDF, per germline (reference sequence). Trimming took 3 bases from V and 3 from J; bases not matched to a gene: 10. The CDR3 has 17 amino acids. Written as DNA, the CDR3 is TGTGCCACCAGCAGCGTGGTAGGACAGGGTTACAATCAGCCCCAGCATTTT. Translation gives CATSSVVGQGYNQPQHF.

The CDR3 loop is CASSVRVGGAETQYF. The CDR3 DNA reads TGTGCCAGCAGCGTTCGGGTAGGGGGCGCGGAGACCCAGTACTTC. The rearrangement uses TRBV9 and TRBJ2-5, with TRBD1 matching over 7 bases. Germline V gene data show CDR1 as SGDLS and CDR2 as YYNGEE. The CDR3 loop spans 15 amino acids. The V gene end was trimmed by 2 bases and the J gene end by 5 bases; junction bases not matched to a gene: 9.

The rearrangement links TRBV19 to TRBJ2-4, with D perhaps matching TRBD1 (5 bases). The CDR3 loop spans 15 amino acids. CDR1 and CDR2 (germline): LNHDA, SQIVND (reference sequence). Trimming removed 6 bases at V and 0 bases at J, with 12 bases between. The CDR3 loop reads CASSRASLAKNIQYF. As DNA, the CDR3 is TGTGCCAGTAGCAGGGCGTCTTTAGCCAAAAACATTCAGTACTTC. The full variable domain, with the rest looked up from reference TRBV19 and TRBJ2-4, is DGGITQSPKYLFRKEGQNVTLSCEQNLNHDAMYWYRQDPGQGLRLIYYSQIVNDFQKGDIAEGYSVSREKKESFPLTVTSAQKNPTAFYLCASSRASLAKNIQYFGAGTRLSVL.

There are a few counts of this clone. The rearrangement uses TRBV5-6 and TRBJ1-6, with TRBD1 matching over 8 bases. The CDR3 loop spans 15 amino acids. J gave up 6 bases and V 4 bases, and 6 bases lay outside the gene matches. Per germline, CDR1 SGHDT and CDR2 YYEEEE. CDR3 DNA: TGTGCCAGCAGCATTGGACAGGGTGGTAATTCACCCCTCCACTTT. The encoded protein is CASSIGQGGNSPLHF. Full variable domain (remainder filled in from reference TRBV5-6 and TRBJ1-6): DAGVTQSPTHLIKTRGQQVTLRCSPKSGHDTVSWYQQALGQGPQFIFQYYEEEERQRGNFPDRFSGHQFPNYSSELNVNALLLGDSALYLCASSIGQGGNSPLHFGNGTRLTVT.

The chain couples TRBV5-4 to TRBJ2-5; D may be TRBD2 (6 bases). CDR1 and CDR2 from the germline V gene are SGHNT and YYREEE (reference sequence). There are 12 residues in the CDR3. The V end was cut by 3 bases, the J end by 7 bases, with 10 bases between. The chain's CDR3 is CASSWAGGTQYF. The CDR3 DNA reads TGTGCCAGCAGCTGGGCCGGGGGGACCCAGTACTTC. Full variable domain (remainder filled in from reference TRBV5-4 and TRBJ2-5): ETGVTQSPTHLIKTRGQQVTLRCSSQSGHNTVSWYQQALGQGPQFIFQYYREEENGRGNFPPRFSGLQFPNYSSELNVNALELDDSALYLCASSWAGGTQYFGPGTRLLVL.

The rearrangement uses TRBV5-5 and TRBJ1-3; 7 bases fit TRBD1. Germline V lookup: CDR1 SGHKS, CDR2 YYEKEE (reference sequence). Losses at the gene ends were 4 bases for V and 1 base for J; bases not matched to a gene: 8. The CDR3 is 16 amino acids. CDR3 DNA: TGTGCCAGCAGCCTGCGACAGGGACATTCTGGAAACACCATATATTTT. Translating it yields CASSLRQGHSGNTIYF.

This chain links TRBV18 with TRBJ1-2, with 8 bases matching TRBD1. CDR1 is KGHSH and CDR2 is LQKENI in the germline V gene. The trim removed 3 bases at V and 6 bases at J, leaving 9 bases unmatched. This CDR3 contains 15 residues. Here the CDR3 DNA reads TGTGCCAGCTCACCTGTGGACAGGGCCAAGGATGGCTACACCTTC. It translates to CASSPVDRAKDGYTF.

V and J are TRBV5-1 and TRBJ2-3; D uncertain. Trimming stripped 1 base from V and 6 bases from J, with 9 bases between. Germline V CDR1 and CDR2: SGHRS, YFSETQ. CDR3 length: 13 residues. The CDR3 nucleotides are TGCGCCAGCAGCTTGCGCCTCGGGGATACGCAGTATTTT. Protein: CASSLRLGDTQYF.

The chain combines TRBV5-6 with TRBJ1-2; weak D call: TRBD1 (5 bases). Germline V gene data show CDR1 as SGHDT and CDR2 as YYEEEE. CDR3 size: 14 residues. V lost 4 bases to trimming and J lost 1 base, with 11 bases between them. CDR3 protein: CASSVGGYNYGYTF. The CDR3 DNA reads as TGTGCCAGCAGCGTCGGGGGGTATAACTATGGCTACACCTTC.

The V gene is TRBV19, the J gene TRBJ1-1; 9 bases fit TRBD1. The CDR3 totals 16 residues. Germline trimming cut 5 bases from V and 8 bases from J; bases unmatched to any gene: 15. Germline V CDR1 and CDR2: LNHDA, SQIVND (reference sequence). Here the CDR3 reads CASSLYPRTGEEEAFF. CDR3 DNA: TGTGCCAGTAGTCTATACCCACGGACAGGGGAAGAGGAAGCTTTCTTT. The whole variable domain, filled in from reference TRBV19 and TRBJ1-1, reads DGGITQSPKYLFRKEGQNVTLSCEQNLNHDAMYWYRQDPGQGLRLIYYSQIVNDFQKGDIAEGYSVSREKKESFPLTVTSAQKNPTAFYLCASSLYPRTGEEEAFFGQGTRLTVV.

This clone appeared a few times. The V call is TRBV2, the J call TRBJ2-7; unclear D gene. Germline V gene sequence: CDR1 SNHLY, CDR2 FYNNEI. CDR3 length: 14 residues. The V end was cut by 7 bases, the J end by 2 bases, with 15 bases between. CDR3: CASNNPRQTYEQYF. The CDR3 DNA follows: TGTGCCAGCAATAACCCGAGGCAGACCTACGAGCAGTACTTC.

A remark on this clone: The same CDR3 arises from other DNA sequences in this sample as well. The gene calls are TRBV5-4 and TRBJ2-1, with TRBD2 matching 14 bases. The germline V gene has CDR1 SGHNT and CDR2 YYREEE (reference sequence). Trimming removed 2 bases from V and 10 bases from J; junction bases left unmatched: 8. This CDR3 region has 16 residues. As DNA, the CDR3 is TGTGCCAGCAGCTTACCCGGACTAGCGGGGGGCGGGGAGCAGTTCTTC. This codes for CASSLPGLAGGGEQFF.

The chain employs TRBV14 and TRBJ2-7, with D possibly matching TRBD2 (5 bases). Trimming left V 5 bases short and J 7 bases short, with 15 bases between. Germline CDR1 SGHDN, CDR2 FVKESK. The CDR3 consists of 13 residues. CDR3 nucleotide sequence: TGTGCCAGCAGCGGAGGACCACTCGGGGAGCAGTACTTC. Translation gives CASSGGPLGEQYF.

The CDR3 reads CSANLQGEAFF. For the CDR3, the DNA is TGCAGTGCTAACCTACAGGGAGAAGCTTTCTTT. The gene calls are TRBV20-1 and TRBJ1-1; TRBD1 is a possible D gene (6 bases). The V and J ends lost 4 bases and 8 bases respectively, with 11 bases between them. Germline V gene data show CDR1 as DFQATT and CDR2 as SNEGSKA (reference sequence). This CDR3 region has 11 residues.